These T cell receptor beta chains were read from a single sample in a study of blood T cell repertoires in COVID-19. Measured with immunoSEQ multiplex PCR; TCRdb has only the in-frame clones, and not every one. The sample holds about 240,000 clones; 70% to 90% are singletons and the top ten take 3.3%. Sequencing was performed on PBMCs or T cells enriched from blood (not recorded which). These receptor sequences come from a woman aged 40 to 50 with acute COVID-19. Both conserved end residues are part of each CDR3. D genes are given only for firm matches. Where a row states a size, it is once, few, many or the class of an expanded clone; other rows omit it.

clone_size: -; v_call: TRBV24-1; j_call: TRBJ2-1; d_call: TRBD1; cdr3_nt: TGTGCCACCAGTGATTGGGACAGCAAAAATGAGCAGTTCTTC; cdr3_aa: CATSDWDSKNEQFF
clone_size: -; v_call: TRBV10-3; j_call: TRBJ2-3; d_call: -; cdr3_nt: TGTGCCATCAGTGCTGATACAGGGCCAGATACGCAGTATTTT; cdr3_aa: CAISADTGPDTQYF
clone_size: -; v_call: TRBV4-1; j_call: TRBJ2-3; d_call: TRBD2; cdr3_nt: TGCGCCAGCAGCCAAGATTGGCTAGCGGGCCGCACAGATACGCAGTATTTT; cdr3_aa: CASSQDWLAGRTDTQYF
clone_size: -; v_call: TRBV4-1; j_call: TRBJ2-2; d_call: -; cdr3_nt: TGCGCCAGCAGCCAATTATTGACAGTCGGGGAGCTGTTTTTT; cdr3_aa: CASSQLLTVGELFF
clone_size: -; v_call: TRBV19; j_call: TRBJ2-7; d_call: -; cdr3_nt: TGTGCCAGTAGTATAGGACCCAGCGTTACCTACGAGCAGTACTTC; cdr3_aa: CASSIGPSVTYEQYF
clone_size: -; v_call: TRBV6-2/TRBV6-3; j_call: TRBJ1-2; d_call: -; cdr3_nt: TGTGCCAGCAGTTACTCGGGGGGGCGCGGAGAAGGCTACACCTTC; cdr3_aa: CASSYSGGRGEGYTF
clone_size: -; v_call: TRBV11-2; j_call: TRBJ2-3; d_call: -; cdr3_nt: TGTGCCAGCAGCTTAGACGTAGTAGATACGCAGTATTTT; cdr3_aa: CASSLDVVDTQYF
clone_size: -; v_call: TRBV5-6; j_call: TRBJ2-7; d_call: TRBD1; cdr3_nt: TGTGCCAGCAGCATGACAGGGGACGAGCAGTACTTC; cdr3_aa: CASSMTGDEQYF
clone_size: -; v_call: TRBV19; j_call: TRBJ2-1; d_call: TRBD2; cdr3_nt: TGTGCCAGTAGTAGGCAAGGGGCGGGGGGATACAATGAGCAGTTCTTC; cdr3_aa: CASSRQGAGGYNEQFF
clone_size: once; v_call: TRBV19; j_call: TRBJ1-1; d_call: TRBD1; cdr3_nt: TGTGCCAGTAGTAGGGACAGGGAAGGAGCTTTCTTT; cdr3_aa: CASSRDREGAFF
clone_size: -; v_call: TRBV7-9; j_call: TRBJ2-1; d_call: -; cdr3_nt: TGTGCCAGCAGCTTAGAGTCCGGTTACGACTCCTACAATGAGCAGTTCTTC; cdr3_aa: CASSLESGYDSYNEQFF
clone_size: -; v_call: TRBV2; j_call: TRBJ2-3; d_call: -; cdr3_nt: TGTGCCAGCAGTGAAATGCGGAGCCGCACAGATACGCAGTATTTT; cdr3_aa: CASSEMRSRTDTQYF
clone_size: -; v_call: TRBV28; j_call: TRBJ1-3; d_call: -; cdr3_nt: TGTGCCAGCAGTCAGGGCGGGGTGGGAGGAAACACCATATATTTT; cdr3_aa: CASSQGGVGGNTIYF
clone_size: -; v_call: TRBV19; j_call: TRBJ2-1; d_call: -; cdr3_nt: TGTGCCAGTAGTAAGTCTACCATCTACAATGAGCAGTTCTTC; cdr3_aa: CASSKSTIYNEQFF
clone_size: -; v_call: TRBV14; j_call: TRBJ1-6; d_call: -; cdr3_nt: TGTGCCAGCAGCCAAGAGGGCGGGAGTAATTCACCCCTCCACTTT; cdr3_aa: CASSQEGGSNSPLHF
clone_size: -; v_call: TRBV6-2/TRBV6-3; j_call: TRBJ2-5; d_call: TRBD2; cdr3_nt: TGTGCCAGCAGCTTCACCGGGACTAGCGGGAGGCCCACCCAGTACTTC; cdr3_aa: CASSFTGTSGRPTQYF
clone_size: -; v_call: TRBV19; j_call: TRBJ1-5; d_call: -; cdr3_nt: TGTGCCAGTAGTATAGGGACATCTCAGCCCCAGCATTTT; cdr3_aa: CASSIGTSQPQHF
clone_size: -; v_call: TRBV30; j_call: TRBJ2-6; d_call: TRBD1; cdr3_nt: TGTGCCCGCTCTCTGGGACAGGGTTTGTCTGGGGCCAACGTCCTGACTTTC; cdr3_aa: CARSLGQGLSGANVLTF
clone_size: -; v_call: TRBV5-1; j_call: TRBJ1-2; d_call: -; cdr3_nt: TGCGCCAGCAGCTTAGACGGGAACTATGGCTACACCTTC; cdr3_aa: CASSLDGNYGYTF
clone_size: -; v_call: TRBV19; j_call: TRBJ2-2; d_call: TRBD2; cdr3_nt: TGTGCCAGTAGTATGGGGAGCGGGAGGAGCACCGGGGAGCTGTTTTTT; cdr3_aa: CASSMGSGRSTGELFF